This TCR beta chain derives from a study of blood T cell repertoires in COVID-19. The wider study: Samples came from the United States, Italy and Spain, spanning acute and convalescent COVID-19.

Germline CDR1 SGHAT, CDR2 FQNNGV. This CDR3 comprises 13 residues. V was cut by 1 base and J by 6 bases, with 6 bases left in between. Individuals aged 18 to 89 years were recruited from fewer than 25 US areas. Participants were placed into cohorts based on the clinical history they reported. In the source study's methods: Amplification of reference gene primers provided the estimated nucleated cell counts. The table came from immunoSEQ multiplex PCR; TCRdb's copy has only in-frame clones and leaves some out. The DNA was the basis for D and trimming; V, J and clone size are from that table. The sample has about 440,000 clones, 87% seen once.

The sample was PBMCs or T cells enriched from blood (not recorded which). The chain employs TRBV11-2 and TRBJ2-2; the D is unclear. The clonotype originates from a woman under 30 with acute COVID-19. CDR3 in DNA: TGTGCCAGCAGCTTAGGGCCTGCCGGGGAGCTGTTTTTT. It translates to CASSLGPAGELFF.